This T cell receptor (beta chain) is from a study of blood T cell repertoires in COVID-19. Looking at the study overall: Sources were T cells, B-cell-depleted T cells, or PBMCs; the material itself was cDNA or gDNA.

In the original workflow: Estimation of nucleated cell counts relied on the amplification of reference gene primers. TCRdb's copy holds only in-frame clones and misses some; the assay was immunoSEQ multiplex PCR. V, J and clone size were drawn from that table, and D and trimming were deduced from the DNA. The table records approximately 65,000 clones, 80% to 90% of them present only once. V lost 8 bases and J 0 bases, leaving 11 bases between the germline ends. The germline CDR1 and CDR2 sequences are MNHNY and SVGAGI (reference sequence). This CDR3 spans 15 amino acids. This clone was picked up one time.

The sequence was obtained from a man in his forties or fifties with acute or convalescent COVID-19. The chain is built from TRBV6-6 and TRBJ2-6, with D perhaps TRBD2 (6 bases). The specimen sequenced was peripheral blood. The DNA of the CDR3 is TGTGCCAGCCAGGGACTGAGCTCTGGGGCCAACGTCCTGACTTTC. It translates to CASQGLSSGANVLTF.